What follows are 21 T cell receptor beta chains derived from one specimen sequenced in a study of early stage breast cancer tumors. Generated by immunoSEQ multiplex PCR, the TCRdb table keeps only in-frame clones and is missing some. The sample yields about 48,000 clones, approximately 80% seen once. Material for sequencing was blood. The receptors shown here come from a person aged 45-65 years with breast cancer.

The V gene is TRBV15, the J gene TRBJ2-5; D might be TRBD2 (6 bases). The CDR3 covers 13 residues. Trimming pared 8 bases from V and 7 bases from J, leaving 17 bases between. Germline V lookup: CDR1 LNHNV, CDR2 YYDKDF (reference sequence). The DNA of the CDR3 is TGTGCCACCGAGGAGGGGCAAAAAGGGACCCAGTACTTC. Its protein product is CATEEGQKGTQYF. The variable domain in full, with the rest retrieved from reference TRBV15 and TRBJ2-5, is DAMVIQNPRYQVTQFGKPVTLSCSQTLNHNVMYWYQQKSSQAPKLLFHYYDKDFNNEADTPDNFQSRRPNTSFCFLDIRSPGLGDTAMYLCATEEGQKGTQYFGPGTRLLVL.

The V and J genes are TRBV28 and TRBJ1-6; possible D gene TRBD1, 5 bases. V gave up 3 bases and J gave up 7 bases, with 13 bases separating them. The germline V gene encodes CDR1 MDHEN and CDR2 SYDVKM. This CDR3 is 15 amino acids long. CDR3 loop: CASSFDGGLNSPLHF. The CDR3 region has the DNA TGTGCCAGCAGTTTCGACGGGGGTCTAAATTCACCCCTCCACTTT.

The chain has TRBV6-1 and TRBJ1-1; D is ambiguous. The CDR3 contains 13 residues. Deletions cut 6 bases from V and 6 bases from J, with 14 bases between. Germline loops: CDR1 MNHNS, CDR2 SASEGT. In nucleotides, the CDR3 is TGTGCCAGCAGGGAGGGAATCGGGGCTGAAGCTTTCTTT. This encodes CASREGIGAEAFF.

The chain uses TRBV9 and TRBJ2-7; TRBD2 matches at 7 bases. This CDR3 comprises 15 residues. V shed 0 bases and J 5 bases; nucleotides not matched to a gene: 8. Germline V gene sequence: CDR1 SGDLS, CDR2 YYNGEE. The CDR3 is CASSVGGGGFNEQYF. CDR3 sequence (DNA): TGTGCCAGCAGCGTAGGGGGGGGAGGGTTTAACGAGCAGTACTTC.

The rearrangement joins TRBV4-3 to TRBJ2-1, with 10 bases aligning to TRBD2. The CDR3 is 15 residues long. In germline, CDR1 is LGHNA, CDR2 YSLEER. Trimming took 4 bases from V and 7 from J; bases not matched to a gene: 7. The CDR3 bases are TGCGCCAGCAGCCTAGTAGCGGGAGGATCTAATGAGCAGTTCTTC. Its translation: CASSLVAGGSNEQFF.

This clone was picked up a small number of times. The J gene is TRBJ1-6, the V gene TRBV9, with 7 positions matching TRBD1. CDR1 SGDLS and CDR2 YYNGEE come from the germline V gene. Germline trimming cut 5 bases from V and 8 bases from J; bases unmatched to any gene: 7. The CDR3 is 14 residues long. The CDR3 DNA reads TGTGCCAGCAGTTTAGACAGGGCGCATTCACCCCTCCACTTT. It translates to CASSLDRAHSPLHF.

The chain joins TRBV6-6 to TRBJ2-3; 7 bases fit TRBD2. Trimming took 8 bases from V and 3 from J; bases not matched to a gene: 5. Germline V lookup: CDR1 MNHNY, CDR2 SVGAGI (reference sequence). The CDR3 totals 13 residues. CDR3 bases: TGTGCCAGCGGGAAGCGGGATACAGATACGCAGTATTTT. Amino acid sequence: CASGKRDTDTQYF.

The chain recombines TRBV18 with TRBJ2-7; no definite D call. Deletions cut 2 bases from V and 0 bases from J, with 8 bases between. From germline, CDR1 is KGHSH and CDR2 LQKENI. This CDR3 comprises 14 residues. The CDR3 spells CASSPGMNSYEQYF. The CDR3 DNA reads TGTGCCAGCTCACCAGGGATGAACTCCTACGAGCAGTACTTC.

CDR3 sequence (DNA): TGTGCCAGCACCCATCCGACCACGCAGTATTTT. The encoded protein is CASTHPTTQYF. The chain carries TRBV6-9 and TRBJ2-3, with unresolved D. Germline V gene lookup returns CDR1 MNHGY and CDR2 SVAAGI. V was cut by 7 bases and J by 9 bases, with 11 bases left in between. This CDR3 is built from 11 residues.

This clone was detected only once. This sequence joins TRBV5-8 and TRBJ2-7, with D tentatively TRBD1 (5 bases). V was cut by 0 bases and J by 3 bases, with 10 bases left in between. Germline V gene data show CDR1 as SGHTS and CDR2 as YDEGEE. The CDR3 spans 14 residues. For the CDR3, the DNA is TGTGCCAGCAGCTTGGCAGGGCCGAACTACGAGCAGTACTTC. This encodes CASSLAGPNYEQYF.

J is TRBJ2-5 and V is TRBV11-2, with D unresolved. The CDR3 has 11 residues. The germline CDR1 and CDR2 sequences are SGHAT and FQNNGV. The V end was cut by 5 bases, the J end by 1 base, with 2 bases between. The DNA of the CDR3 is TGTGCCAGCAGCCGCCAAGAGACCCAGTACTTC. It translates to CASSRQETQYF.

This clone has just one count. This rearrangement joins TRBV7-8 to TRBJ2-7; the D is unclear. The CDR3 consists of 13 residues. Looked up from germline, CDR1 is SGHVS and CDR2 is FQNEAQ. Trimming took 5 bases from V and 2 from J, leaving 10 bases between them. The CDR3 DNA is TGTGCCAGCAGCCCGGGCCGTGCCTACGAGCAGTACTTC. As protein: CASSPGRAYEQYF.

V is TRBV7-3 and J is TRBJ2-6; D unclear. Trimming removed 5 bases from V and 0 bases from J, with 8 bases in between. CDR1 is SGHTA and CDR2 is FQGTGA in the germline V gene. There are 15 residues in the CDR3. CDR3 nucleotides: TGTGCCAGCAGCAACGACGGCTCTGGGGCCAACGTCCTGACTTTC. It yields the protein CASSNDGSGANVLTF.

This clone was recorded only once. J is TRBJ2-7 and V is TRBV19; 7 bases agree with TRBD1. This CDR3 is 14 amino acids long. CDR1 and CDR2 (germline): LNHDA, SQIVND (reference sequence). V lost 6 bases and J lost 4; bases outside the gene matches: 9. CDR3 sequence reads: CASRSRDRAYEQYF. The CDR3 region has the DNA TGTGCCAGTAGATCCCGGGACAGAGCTTACGAGCAGTACTTC. The complete variable domain, with remaining parts taken from reference TRBV19 and TRBJ2-7, reads DGGITQSPKYLFRKEGQNVTLSCEQNLNHDAMYWYRQDPGQGLRLIYYSQIVNDFQKGDIAEGYSVSREKKESFPLTVTSAQKNPTAFYLCASRSRDRAYEQYFGPGTRLTVT.

The J gene is TRBJ2-7, the V gene TRBV5-6; TRBD1 matches at 11 bases. The CDR3 is made up of 17 amino acids. Trimming cost V 3 bases and J 7 bases; bases outside gene matches: 15. CDR1 SGHDT and CDR2 YYEEEE come from the germline V gene. The CDR3 DNA follows: TGTGCCAGCAGCTCCCTTCCGGGACAGGGGGTTACGGGGGAGCAGTACTTC. Translating it yields CASSSLPGQGVTGEQYF.

The chain uses TRBV29-1 and TRBJ2-2; D possibly corresponds to TRBD2 (5 bases). This CDR3 spans 14 amino acids. The germline V gene has CDR1 SQVTM and CDR2 ANQGSEA. V lost 6 bases to trimming and J lost 0 bases, with 11 bases between them. CDR3 residues: CSVGLFANTGELFF. CDR3 DNA: TGCAGCGTCGGACTTTTCGCGAACACCGGGGAGCTGTTTTTT.

This chain links TRBV10-3 with TRBJ2-3, with TRBD2 matching 11 bases. In germline, CDR1 is ENHRY, CDR2 SYGVKD. This CDR3 comprises 14 residues. Trimming at V came to 10 bases and at J to 1 base, leaving 4 bases not matched to a gene. Written as DNA, the CDR3 is TGTGCCACAACGACTAGCGGGGGCACAGATACGCAGTATTTT. Its protein is CATTTSGGTDTQYF.

V usage is TRBV19 and J usage is TRBJ2-7; 9 positions agree with TRBD1. Germline CDR1 LNHDA, CDR2 SQIVND (reference sequence). CDR3 length: 21 residues. V trimming: 0 bases; J trimming: 7 bases; junction bases outside the gene matches: 25. CDR3 loop: CASSIERISRTGALTSGEQYF. For the CDR3, the DNA is TGTGCCAGTAGTATAGAGCGTATCTCCAGGACAGGGGCCCTTACGTCGGGTGAGCAGTACTTC.

In this sample, this clone turned up a few times. The gene calls are TRBV9 and TRBJ2-3, with TRBD2 as a possible D gene (5 bases). The CDR3 runs 15 residues. Germline CDR1 and CDR2: SGDLS and YYNGEE. The V end was cut by 0 bases, the J end by 1 base, with 9 bases between. The CDR3 DNA reads as TGTGCCAGCAGCGTAGGAGGGATCCGCACAGATACGCAGTATTTT. This gives the protein CASSVGGIRTDTQYF.

This chain links TRBV5-1 with TRBJ2-3; 15 bases match TRBD2. The CDR3 covers 15 residues. J gave up 6 bases and V 9 bases, and 8 bases lay outside the gene matches. In germline, CDR1 is SGHRS, CDR2 YFSETQ. The CDR3 is CATSRGTSGGDTQYF. DNA for the CDR3: TGCGCCACGTCACGAGGGACTAGCGGGGGGGATACGCAGTATTTT.

V and J are TRBV18 and TRBJ1-5; D gene uncertain. V was clipped by 3 bases and J by 1 base, with 4 bases between them. This CDR3 spans 13 amino acids. Germline CDR1 is KGHSH and CDR2 is LQKENI. The DNA of the CDR3 is TGTGCCAGCTCACCTGGAAGCAATCAGCCCCAGCATTTT. Translating it yields CASSPGSNQPQHF.